This TCR beta chain was found in a study of regulatory T cells in long-lasting Graves disease. The time point was: newly diagnosed GD, antithyroid drugs for less than 3 months. PBMCs provided the RNA from which the TCR library was made. The length of the CDR3 is 15 residues. Germline CDR1 is MNHNS and CDR2 is SASEGT. The V end lost 7 bases, the J end lost 4 bases, and 17 bases lay between the germline ends. CDR3-region Arm-PCR and iRepertoire HTBI primers produced the TCR beta libraries. TCRdb called the multiplex PCR reads again in MiXCR, with one record for every CDR3 protein. The profile covers under 400,000 distinct CDR3 sequences, with 16% appearing a single time and just under 30% taken by the ten largest. The data also belong to a second study, concerning T cells in Graves' hyperthyroidism and ophthalmopathy. That source notes: Clinical symptoms, serum thyroxine, TRAb, thyroid ultrasound and orbital computed tomography established diagnosis.

The origin of this receptor is a man in his forties with Graves disease. The gene calls are TRBV6-1 and TRBJ1-5, with D perhaps matching TRBD1 (5 bases). The source material was peripheral blood mononuclear cells (PBMCs), sampled at new diagnosis, from a patient treated with antithyroid drugs. The chain's CDR3 is CASKGLEGDNQPQHF. The DNA of the CDR3 is TGTGCCAGCAAGGGGTTGGAAGGGGATAATCAGCCCCAGCATTTT.